This T cell receptor (beta chain) was recovered during a study of blood T cell repertoires in COVID-19. Germline-derived CDR1 and CDR2 are SGHTA and FQGNSA. This CDR3 contains 17 residues. The junction had 9 bases not matched to a gene; V was cut back by 4 bases and J by 0 bases. Clones were sequenced by immunoSEQ multiplex PCR, and TCRdb holds only the in-frame ones, with some missing. Of just over 300,000 clones in the sample, 75% to 90% were seen once. Material for sequencing was PBMCs or T cells enriched from blood (not recorded which). This receptor was obtained from a man aged 25-40 years who had recovered from COVID-19. The chain combines TRBV7-2 with TRBJ2-3; 8 nucleotides match TRBD1. The CDR3 region has the DNA TGTGCCAGCAGCTCCGGACAGGGTCTTCTGAGCACAGATACGCAGTATTTT. Amino acid sequence: CASSSGQGLLSTDTQYF.